This T cell receptor beta chain emerged from a study of cytotoxic CD8 clonotypes in ibrutinib-treated CLL. As for the study in general: The study recorded mean values of around 250,000 productive templates and approximately 94,000 productive rearrangements per sample. Study conclusions and caveats: Clonality was higher at ibrutinib response and returned toward baseline at progression. Researchers report that baseline clonality outpaced age-matched healthy donors and tracked circulating CD8+ T-cell counts.

Target depth was 1 in 200,000 to 1 in 1 million T cells, about 10x per clonotype. Generated by immunoSEQ multiplex PCR, the TCRdb table keeps only in-frame clones and is missing some. The sample contains around 60,000 clones, around 60% of which appear only once. Only a few counts were recorded for this clone. What it binds is unknown. Deletions cut 4 bases from V and 6 bases from J, with 10 bases between. Germline V gene data show CDR1 as ENHRY and CDR2 as SYGVKD. There are 14 residues in the CDR3. The TCR was taken from a human donor with chronic lymphocytic leukemia. The sample was PBMCs, taken after 12 months of ibrutinib treatment. The rearrangement links TRBV10-3 to TRBJ1-6; weak D call: TRBD1 (6 bases). The DNA for the CDR3 is TGTGCCATCAGTGGTGGGGGGCCTAATTCACCCCTCCACTTT. Amino acids: CAISGGGPNSPLHF.